This record looks at one T cell receptor (beta chain) sequence and its context. Its matching antigen is unknown. The whole isolated RNA underwent reverse transcription, so sequencing captured expressed TCRB transcripts. Clones were read by immunoSEQ multiplex PCR, and TCRdb kept only the in-frame ones, dropping some. The sample shows 450,000 to 600,000 clones, 30% of them seen only once. V lost 2 bases and J lost 1, with 14 bases in between. The germline V gene has CDR1 MGHRA and CDR2 YSYEKL. The CDR3 sequence is 16 residues long. There was one heparinised blood draw per donor, averaging roughly 120 mL. The data are from a study of beta chain features in type 1 diabetes. Study results and caveats: For patients, the naive, central memory and Treg TCRB repertoires appeared more alike than for healthy donors. For Type 1 diabetes patients, all four CD4+ subsets carried TCRB CDR3s that were moderately but significantly shorter.

The rearrangement links TRBV4-1 to TRBJ2-5; D not resolved. Sequences were obtained from naive CD4+ T cells from blood. The origin of this receptor is a man between 18 and 29 years old in good health. CDR3 DNA sequence: TGCGCCAGCAGCCAACCTCGGACGGCAACCCAAGAGACCCAGTACTTC. This codes for CASSQPRTATQETQYF.